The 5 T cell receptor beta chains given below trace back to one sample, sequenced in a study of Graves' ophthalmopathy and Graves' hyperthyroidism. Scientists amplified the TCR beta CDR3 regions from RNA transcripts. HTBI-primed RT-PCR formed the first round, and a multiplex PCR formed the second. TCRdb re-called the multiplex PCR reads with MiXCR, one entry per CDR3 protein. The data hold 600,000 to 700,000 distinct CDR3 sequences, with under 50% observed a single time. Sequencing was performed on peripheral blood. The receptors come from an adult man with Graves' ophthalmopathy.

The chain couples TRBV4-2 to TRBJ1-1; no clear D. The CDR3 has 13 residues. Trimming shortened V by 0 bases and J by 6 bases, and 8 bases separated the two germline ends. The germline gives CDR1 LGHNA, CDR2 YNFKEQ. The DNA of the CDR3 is TGTGCCAGCAGCCAAGATGGGGTTGCTGAAGCTTTCTTT. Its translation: CASSQDGVAEAFF.

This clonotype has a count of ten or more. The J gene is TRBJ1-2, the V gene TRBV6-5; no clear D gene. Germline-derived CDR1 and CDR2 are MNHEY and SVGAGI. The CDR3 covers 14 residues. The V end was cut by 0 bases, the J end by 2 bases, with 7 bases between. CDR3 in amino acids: CASSYSLDNYGYTF. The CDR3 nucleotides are TGTGCCAGCAGTTACTCGCTGGACAACTATGGCTACACCTTC.

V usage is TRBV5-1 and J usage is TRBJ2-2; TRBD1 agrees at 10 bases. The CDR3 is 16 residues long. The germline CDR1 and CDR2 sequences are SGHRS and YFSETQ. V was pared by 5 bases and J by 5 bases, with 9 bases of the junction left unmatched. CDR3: CASRPGQGEKTGELFF. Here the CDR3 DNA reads TGCGCCAGCAGGCCCGGACAGGGGGAGAAAACCGGGGAGCTGTTTTTT.

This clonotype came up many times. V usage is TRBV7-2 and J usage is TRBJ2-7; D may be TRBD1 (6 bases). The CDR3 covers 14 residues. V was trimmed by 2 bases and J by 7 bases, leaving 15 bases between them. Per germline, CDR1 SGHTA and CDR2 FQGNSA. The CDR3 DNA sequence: TGTGCCAGCAGCTTATTACAGGGTCTCCGGGAGCAGTACTTC. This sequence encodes CASSLLQGLREQYF.

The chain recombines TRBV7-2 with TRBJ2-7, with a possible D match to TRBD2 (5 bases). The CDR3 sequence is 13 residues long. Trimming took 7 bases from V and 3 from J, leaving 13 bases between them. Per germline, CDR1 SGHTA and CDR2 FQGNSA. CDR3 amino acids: CASTPGKGYEQYF. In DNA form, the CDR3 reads TGTGCCAGCACCCCCGGGAAAGGCTACGAGCAGTACTTC.